Listed here are 15 T cell receptor beta chains from one sample, sequenced in a study of graft-versus-host responses after intestinal transplantation. Graft tissue was processed to release intraepithelial and lamina propria lymphocytes. Profiling relied on immunoSEQ multiplex PCR, and the TCRdb table lists in-frame clones only, not all of them. The sample includes thousands of clones, less than 85% of them seen just once. Sequencing used ileum tissue, obtained 494 days after intestinal transplant. Source of these receptors: a human patient who received an intestinal transplant, so some T cells may come from the graft donor.

The rearrangement uses TRBV6-4 and TRBJ2-1, with TRBD2 matching over 9 bases. J lost 4 bases, V lost 6 bases, and 7 bases had no gene match. The CDR3 sequence is 15 residues long. The germline V gene encodes CDR1 MRHNA and CDR2 SNTAGT. In DNA form, the CDR3 reads TGTGCCAGCAGCGATCTAGCGGGATCATACAATGAGCAGTTCTTC. Amino acids: CASSDLAGSYNEQFF.

The chain couples TRBV6-9 to TRBJ1-1; D call uncertain. The germline V and J ends were trimmed by 7 bases and 4 bases, with 16 bases remaining between them. Germline V gene data show CDR1 as MNHGY and CDR2 as SVAAGI. This CDR3 region has 14 residues. CDR3 amino acids: CASTRRVGVTEAFF. The CDR3 bases are TGTGCCAGCACCAGGAGGGTTGGTGTCACTGAAGCTTTCTTT.

The chain recombines TRBV5-1 with TRBJ1-1, with unresolved D. Trimming left V 4 bases short and J 0 bases short, with 22 bases between. The CDR3 totals 18 residues. Germline V gene sequence: CDR1 SGHRS, CDR2 YFSETQ. Here the CDR3 reads CASSLDPPGRQLNTEAFF. The DNA of the CDR3 is TGCGCCAGCAGCCTGGACCCCCCAGGCCGGCAGCTGAACACTGAAGCTTTCTTT.

This clone showed up just a few times. The genes are TRBV9 and TRBJ1-2; D is undetermined. This CDR3 is 13 amino acids long. Germline V gene lookup returns CDR1 SGDLS and CDR2 YYNGEE. V dropped 4 bases and J dropped 6 bases, with 13 bases sitting between them. CDR3 amino acids: CASSPRWGDGYTF. The CDR3 DNA follows: TGTGCCAGCAGCCCGAGGTGGGGAGATGGCTACACCTTC.

The chain uses TRBV10-3 and TRBJ1-5; 8 nucleotides align to TRBD1. CDR1 is ENHRY and CDR2 is SYGVKD in the germline V gene. The CDR3 runs 15 residues. The V segment lost 6 bases and the J segment 6 bases; nucleotides outside the gene matches: 10. This CDR3 reads CAIRAGGAEGQPQHF. CDR3 sequence (DNA): TGTGCCATCAGGGCAGGGGGCGCAGAAGGTCAGCCCCAGCATTTT.

This clone appeared a single time. The sample carries other DNA sequences with the same CDR3. The chain links TRBV6-4 to TRBJ2-3; 9 positions match TRBD1. Losses at the gene ends were 3 bases for V and 4 bases for J; bases not matched to a gene: 2. There are 14 residues in the CDR3. Germline CDR1 reads MRHNA; CDR2 reads SNTAGT. Here the CDR3 reads CASSETGGSDTQYF. CDR3 DNA: TGTGCCAGCAGTGAGACAGGGGGGTCAGATACGCAGTATTTT.

CDR3: CASSDGRGNTGELFF. The CDR3 DNA is TGTGCCAGCAGTGACGGCCGGGGGAACACCGGGGAGCTGTTTTTT. The J gene is TRBJ2-2, the V gene TRBV2, with D possibly being TRBD2 (5 bases). CDR1 and CDR2 from the germline V gene are SNHLY and FYNNEI. The CDR3 contains 15 residues. Between the trimmed V and J ends, which lost 3 bases and 1 base, there was a span of 9 bases.

The rearrangement uses TRBV2 and TRBJ2-5; 7 bases match TRBD1. The CDR3 is made up of 13 amino acids. Germline lookup yields CDR1 SNHLY and CDR2 FYNNEI. The J segment lost 4 bases and the V segment lost 6 bases, leaving 5 bases of the junction unmatched. The CDR3 sequence is CASSDRVRETQYF. CDR3 nucleotides: TGTGCCAGCAGCGACAGGGTTCGAGAGACCCAGTACTTC.

The chain has TRBV5-1 and TRBJ2-7; weak D call: TRBD1 (5 bases). CDR3 length equals 14 residues. Trimming pared 0 bases from V and 2 bases from J, leaving 9 bases between. Germline values: CDR1 SGHRS, CDR2 YFSETQ. CDR3 coding DNA: TGCGCCAGCAGCTTGGGGACAAAGACCTACGAGCAGTACTTC. It translates to CASSLGTKTYEQYF.

V gene TRBV6-5 combines with J gene TRBJ1-2; D might be TRBD1 (5 bases). With 5 bases removed from V and 5 bases from J, the gap between germline ends came to 12 bases. This CDR3 is built from 13 residues. Germline V CDR1 and CDR2: MNHEY, SVGAGI. The CDR3 region has the DNA TGTGCCAGCAGTGGCGCGGGGGATTATGGCTACACCTTC. Protein sequence: CASSGAGDYGYTF.

This chain joins TRBV7-9 and TRBJ1-1; TRBD1 might be the D (5 bases). Germline CDR1 and CDR2: SEHNR and FQNEAQ (reference sequence). Trimming took off 5 bases at V and 1 base at J, with 11 bases between the two ends. CDR3 length: 14 amino acids. The DNA for the CDR3 is TGTGCCAGCAGCGTACAGGAAAGGAACACTGAAGCTTTCTTT. It encodes CASSVQERNTEAFF.

The DNA of the CDR3 is TGTGCCAGCTCCCCCAAGCCGGACAGACTCACAGATACGCAGTATTTT. Amino acid sequence: CASSPKPDRLTDTQYF. J is TRBJ2-3 and V is TRBV18, with a possible D match to TRBD1 (6 bases). Looked up from germline, CDR1 is KGHSH and CDR2 is LQKENI. The CDR3 contains 16 residues. V was clipped by 6 bases and J by 2 bases, with 18 bases between them. Drawing the rest from reference TRBV18 and TRBJ2-3, the complete variable domain is NAGVMQNPRHLVRRRGQEARLRCSPMKGHSHVYWYRQLPEEGLKFMVYLQKENIIDESGMPKERFSAEFPKEGPSILRIQQVVRGDSAAYFCASSPKPDRLTDTQYFGPGTRLTVL.

The chain employs TRBV6-1 and TRBJ2-3; 14 bases agree with TRBD2. The CDR3 consists of 15 residues. Germline V gene data show CDR1 as MNHNS and CDR2 as SASEGT. V lost 4 bases, J lost 4 bases, and 1 base stayed unmatched. CDR3: CASSGLAGGPDTQYF. CDR3 DNA: TGTGCCAGCAGTGGACTAGCGGGAGGGCCAGATACGCAGTATTTT.

This rearrangement joins TRBV7-9 to TRBJ2-3; 7 nucleotides align to TRBD2. The CDR3 is made up of 15 amino acids. The V and J ends lost 1 base and 5 bases, in that order; junction bases with no gene match: 6. Per germline, CDR1 SEHNR and CDR2 FQNEAQ (reference sequence). For the CDR3, the DNA is TGTGCCAGCAGCTTAGGGCTAGCGGACCTAGATACGCAGTATTTT. It codes for CASSLGLADLDTQYF. Combining the CDR3 with reference TRBV7-9 and TRBJ2-3 gives the whole variable domain DTGVSQNPRHKITKRGQNVTFRCDPISEHNRLYWYRQTLGQGPEFLTYFQNEAQLEKSRLLSDRFSAERPKGSFSTLEIQRTEQGDSAMYLCASSLGLADLDTQYFGPGTRLTVL.

This clone was detected a few times. This chain connects TRBV21-1 to TRBJ2-3; the table gives TRBD2 as D, unverified against the DNA. TRBV21-1 is designated a pseudogene. There are 15 residues in the CDR3. CDR3 residues: CASRRISGGTDTQYF. The CDR3 DNA is TGTGCCAGCAGAAGAATTAGCGGAGGCACAGATACGCAGTATTTT.